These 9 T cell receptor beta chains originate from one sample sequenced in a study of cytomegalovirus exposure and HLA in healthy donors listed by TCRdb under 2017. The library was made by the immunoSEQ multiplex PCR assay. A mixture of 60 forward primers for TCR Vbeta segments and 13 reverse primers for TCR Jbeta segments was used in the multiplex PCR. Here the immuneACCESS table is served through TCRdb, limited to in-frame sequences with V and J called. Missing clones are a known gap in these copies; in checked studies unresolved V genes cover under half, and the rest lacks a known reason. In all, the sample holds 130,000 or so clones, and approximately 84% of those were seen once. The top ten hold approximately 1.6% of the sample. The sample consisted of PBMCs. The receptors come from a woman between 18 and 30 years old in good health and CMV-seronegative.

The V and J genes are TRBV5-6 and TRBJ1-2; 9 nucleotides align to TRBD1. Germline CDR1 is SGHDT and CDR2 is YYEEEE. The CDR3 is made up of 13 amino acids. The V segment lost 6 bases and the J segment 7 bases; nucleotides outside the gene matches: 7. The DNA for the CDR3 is TGTGCCAGCACCCCCGGGACAGGGCTTGGCTACACCTTC. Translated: CASTPGTGLGYTF.

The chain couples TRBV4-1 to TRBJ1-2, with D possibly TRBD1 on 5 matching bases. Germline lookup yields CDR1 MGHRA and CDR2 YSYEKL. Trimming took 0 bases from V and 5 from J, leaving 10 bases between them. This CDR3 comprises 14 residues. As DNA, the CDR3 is TGCGCCAGCAGCCAAGACGACAGCAGATATGGCTACACCTTC. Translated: CASSQDDSRYGYTF.

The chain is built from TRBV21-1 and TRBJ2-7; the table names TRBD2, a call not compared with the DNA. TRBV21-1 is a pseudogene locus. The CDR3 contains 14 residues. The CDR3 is CASTSVLAGYEQYF. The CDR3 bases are TGTGCCAGCACCTCGGTGCTAGCGGGCTACGAGCAGTACTTC.

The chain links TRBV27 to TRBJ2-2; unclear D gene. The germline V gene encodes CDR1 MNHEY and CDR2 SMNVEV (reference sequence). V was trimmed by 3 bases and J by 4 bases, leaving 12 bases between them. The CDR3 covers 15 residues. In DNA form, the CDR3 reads TGTGCCAGCAGTTTGACTCGAGATAGCACCGGGGAGCTGTTTTTT. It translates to CASSLTRDSTGELFF.

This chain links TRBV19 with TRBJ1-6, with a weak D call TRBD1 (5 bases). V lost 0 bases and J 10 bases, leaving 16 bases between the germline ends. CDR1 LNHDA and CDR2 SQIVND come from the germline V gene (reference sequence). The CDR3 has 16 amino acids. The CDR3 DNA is TGTGCCAGTAGTATAGATCGAACAGGTCCGCAATCACCCCTCCACTTT. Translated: CASSIDRTGPQSPLHF.

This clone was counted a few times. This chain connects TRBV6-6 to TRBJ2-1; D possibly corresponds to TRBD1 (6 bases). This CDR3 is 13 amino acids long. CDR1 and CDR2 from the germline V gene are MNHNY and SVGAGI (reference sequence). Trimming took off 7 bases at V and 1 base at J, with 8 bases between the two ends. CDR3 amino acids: CASTGQSYNEQFF. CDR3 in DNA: TGTGCCAGCACCGGACAGTCCTACAATGAGCAGTTCTTC.

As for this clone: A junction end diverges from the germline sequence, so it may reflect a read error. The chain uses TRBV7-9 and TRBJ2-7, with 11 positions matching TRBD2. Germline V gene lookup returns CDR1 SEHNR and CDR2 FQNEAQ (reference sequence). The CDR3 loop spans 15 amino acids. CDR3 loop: CASSLAWGTSGSKDF. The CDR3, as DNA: TGTGCCAGCAGCTTAGCGTGGGGAACTAGCGGGAGTAAGGACTTC.

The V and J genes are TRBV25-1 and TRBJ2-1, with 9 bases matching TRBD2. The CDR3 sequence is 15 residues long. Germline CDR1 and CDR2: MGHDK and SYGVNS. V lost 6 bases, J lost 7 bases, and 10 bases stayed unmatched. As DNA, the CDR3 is TGTGCCAGCAGGACCAGAGGACTAGCGAGAAATGAGCAGTTCTTC. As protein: CASRTRGLARNEQFF.

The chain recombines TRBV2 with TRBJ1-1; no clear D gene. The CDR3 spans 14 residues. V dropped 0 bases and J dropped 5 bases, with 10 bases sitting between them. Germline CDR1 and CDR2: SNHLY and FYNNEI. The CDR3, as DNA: TGTGCCAGCAGTGAAGCGGCGAGGGTAACTGAAGCTTTCTTT. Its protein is CASSEAARVTEAFF.